The 8 T cell receptor beta chains below were found in one sample sequenced in a study of T cell clonality in common variable immunodeficiency. The method was immunoSEQ multiplex PCR; TCRdb's version includes in-frame clones alone and lacks a portion of them. The sample counts some 39,000 clones, none seen once; the ten largest own around 1.4%. Sequenced input: peripheral blood mononuclear cells. These receptor sequences come from a person between 18 and 70 years old in good health.

This clone showed up many times. The read finishes 3 residues shy of the CDR3 end, and the germline J gene is used to complete it. The J gene is TRBJ1-2, the V gene TRBV6-4; D is ambiguous. Looked up from germline, CDR1 is MRHNA and CDR2 is SNTAGT. The CDR3 covers 12 residues. Trimming took 5 bases from V and 4 from J, leaving 8 bases between them. The CDR3 loop is CASSPSLYGYTF. The covered CDR3 bases are TGTGCCAGCAGTCCCAGTCTCTATGGC.

In this sample, this clone turned up many times. Coverage ceases 3 residues before the CDR3 finishes, and the germline J gene fills in the end. This chain joins TRBV20-1 and TRBJ1-2; a possible D gene is TRBD1 (5 bases). CDR3 length: 12 residues. Per the germline V gene, CDR1 is DFQATT and CDR2 is SNEGSKA (reference sequence). CDR3 region: CSAPEGAGRYTF. The CDR3 bases that were read are TGCAGTGCCCCTGAAGGGGCTGGGCGC.

This clone came up many times. The read finishes 3 residues shy of the CDR3 end, and the germline J gene is used to complete it. This chain connects TRBV28 to TRBJ2-2; a weak D match, TRBD1 (5 bases). The CDR3 runs 12 residues. Germline values: CDR1 MDHEN, CDR2 SYDVKM. Partial CDR3 DNA: TGTGCCAGCAGTAGTACTTGGACACCG. Its translation is CASSSTWTP. The CDR3 reads in full as CASSSTWTPLFF. Complete variable domain (other parts from reference TRBV28 and TRBJ2-2): DVKVTQSSRYLVKRTGEKVFLECVQDMDHENMFWYRQDPGLGLRLIYFSYDVKMKEKGDIPEGYSVSREKKERFSLILESASTNQTSMYLCASSSTWTPLFFGEGSRLTVL.

This clone has a count of ten or more. With the read ending 3 residues before the CDR3 end, the germline J gene is used to fill in that end. The genes are TRBV15 and TRBJ2-1; maybe TRBD2 (6 bases). Trimming cost V 4 bases and J 7 bases, with 11 bases left between them. Germline assignment: CDR1 LNHNV and CDR2 YYDKDF (reference sequence). CDR3 length equals 13 residues. The CDR3 DNA, read in part, is TGTGCCACCAGCATTTTTGGGGGGAATGAG. It encodes CATSIFGGNE. The CDR3 reads in full as CATSIFGGNEQFF.

This clone turned up a few times. Read coverage stops 3 residues before the CDR3 terminus; the germline J gene supplies the remainder. The chain employs TRBV6-4 and TRBJ1-2; tentatively, D is TRBD1 (6 bases). The CDR3 loop spans 15 amino acids. Germline CDR1 and CDR2: MRHNA and SNTAGT. CDR3 residues: CASSDSSAGADTYTF. The CDR3 bases that were read are TGTGCCAGCAGTGACTCGAGTGCAGGGGCAGATACC.

This clone occurred many times. The read gets to within 3 residues of the CDR3 end, and the germline J gene fills in the rest. V and J are TRBV6-1 and TRBJ2-1; TRBD2 agrees at 13 bases. V lost 4 bases, J lost 2 bases, and 2 bases stayed unmatched. CDR3 length: 16 residues. CDR1 is MNHNS, CDR2 SASEGT, per germline. The sequenced part of the CDR3 DNA is TGTGCCAGCAGTGGGGGGACTAGCGGGGCCTACAATGAG. It codes for CASSGGTSGAYNE. The complete CDR3 protein is CASSGGTSGAYNEQFF.

This clone appeared many times. Incomplete CDR3 DNA: TGTGCCAGCTCTGAGGGGGGGACCCAAGAGACC. It codes for CASSEGGTQET. The whole CDR3 reads CASSEGGTQETQYF. The rearrangement uses TRBV4-2 and TRBJ2-5, with TRBD2 as a possible D gene (7 bases). The read halts 3 residues ahead of the CDR3 end, with the missing end drawn from the germline J gene. V shed 8 bases and J shed 1 base, with 14 bases lying between them. Germline V CDR1 and CDR2: LGHNA, YNFKEQ. The length of the CDR3 is 14 residues.

This clone was counted ten times or more. The DNA ends 3 residues before the CDR3 does, and the rest of the CDR3 is filled in from the germline J gene. The chain uses TRBV20-1 and TRBJ2-7, with D perhaps TRBD2 (5 bases). Trimming removed 4 bases at V and 5 bases at J, with 18 bases between. The CDR3 spans 14 residues. The germline gives CDR1 DFQATT, CDR2 SNEGSKA (reference sequence). The CDR3 protein is CSANLNSVLDEQYF. The sequenced CDR3 bases are TGCAGTGCTAACCTTAATAGCGTTTTGGACGAG.